This entry lists 18 T cell receptor beta chains sequenced from one sample in a study of blood T cells in healthy people across ages (dated by TCRdb to 2013 to 2016). Libraries were built with 5' RACE. Sequencer: Illumina HiSeq 2500. A second 7 to 11 cycle PCR used a sample-barcoded 5' primer and a J-beta primer mix. Starting from the raw public reads, TCRdb applied fastp trimming at Q25, assembled clones with MiXCR and retained in-frame beta chains. Every CDR3 protein is listed once, alongside the most common genes and DNA of its rows. The sample table lists roughly 500,000 distinct CDR3 sequences, 25% to 30% of them with a count of one. The top ten clones comprise approximately 17% of the sample. The sequencing sample was made of blood. The receptor source for this set is a woman in her sixties or seventies in good health.

Note on this clonotype: The DNA is left out, because the CDR3 cannot be placed on it with certainty; the CDR3 is given as TCRdb lists it. CDR3 in amino acids: CASSVAEGTGPVF. The J gene is TRBJ1-1, the V gene TRBV9; TRBD1, the table's D call, lacks a check against the DNA. Germline V gene sequence: CDR1 SGDLS, CDR2 YYNGEE. The CDR3 contains 13 residues when both ends are counted.

The V gene is TRBV6-2 or TRBV6-3, the J gene TRBJ2-5, with TRBD2 matching over 7 bases. The J call may not be correct, given that the DNA end is closer to TRBJ2-7. Germline CDR1 and CDR2: MNHEY and SVGEGT. The CDR3 contains 16 residues. The CDR3 bases are TGTGCCAGCAGTTACGGGTTAGGCGGGGGACTATACGAGCAGTACTTC. Amino acids: CASSYGLGGGLYEQYF.

The sample holds a few counts of this clonotype. The V gene is TRBV3-1, the J gene TRBJ2-3, with TRBD2 as a possible D gene (6 bases). This CDR3 spans 15 amino acids. V was shortened by 4 bases and J by 2 bases, with 13 bases between the two germline ends. In germline, CDR1 is LGHDT, CDR2 YNNKEL (reference sequence). CDR3 sequence (DNA): TGTGCCAGCAGCCCCCTGGGACTCATCACAGATACGCAGTATTTT. Translating it yields CASSPLGLITDTQYF.

This clonotype showed up just a few times. This rearrangement joins TRBV9 to TRBJ1-4, with D perhaps matching TRBD1 (5 bases). The germline gives CDR1 SGDLS, CDR2 YYNGEE. V lost 2 bases and J lost 3, with 11 bases in between. There are 15 residues in the CDR3. The CDR3: CASSVGADANEKLFF. DNA for the CDR3: TGTGCCAGCAGCGTTGGGGCCGACGCTAATGAAAAACTGTTTTTT.

The chain is built from TRBV5-6 and TRBJ2-1; possibly TRBD1 or TRBD2 for D (5 bases each). The CDR3 covers 15 residues. The germline gives CDR1 SGHDT, CDR2 YYEEEE. V was pared by 1 base and J by 9 bases, with 17 bases between. The CDR3 is CASSLKWGPQVEQFF. CDR3 bases: TGTGCCAGCAGCTTGAAGTGGGGACCCCAGGTTGAGCAGTTCTTC.

The chain recombines TRBV5-1 with TRBJ2-3; D is undetermined. V was shortened by 0 bases and J by 0 bases, with 8 bases between the two germline ends. Germline-derived CDR1 and CDR2 are SGHRS and YFSETQ. This CDR3 is built from 15 residues. Here the CDR3 reads CASSLVGHSTDTQYF. CDR3 DNA: TGCGCCAGCAGCTTGGTGGGCCATAGCACAGATACGCAGTATTTT.

This sequence joins TRBV2 and TRBJ2-5; D not resolved. Near its end, the DNA agrees better with TRBJ2-1, so the J call may be wrong. In germline, CDR1 is SNHLY, CDR2 FYNNEI. The CDR3 extends over 12 amino acids. CDR3 region: CASSVWRNEQFF. The CDR3 bases are TGTGCCAGCAGTGTTTGGCGAAATGAGCAGTTCTTC.

The rearrangement links TRBV20-1 to TRBJ1-4, with D maybe TRBD1 (6 bases). CDR3 length: 15 amino acids. Germline V gives CDR1 DFQATT, CDR2 SNEGSKA (reference sequence). V was cut by 3 bases and J by 1 base, with 12 bases left in between. The CDR3 DNA follows: TGCAGTGCTAGGGCACCAGGGGAAACTAATGAAAAACTGTTTTTT. Translation: CSARAPGETNEKLFF.

V is TRBV10-3 and J is TRBJ2-2; 7 bases fit TRBD1. From germline, CDR1 is ENHRY and CDR2 SYGVKD. Germline trimming cut 11 bases from V and 7 bases from J; bases unmatched to any gene: 13. The CDR3 consists of 14 residues. The CDR3 region is CAASGTAPNGELFF. The DNA of the CDR3 is TGTGCCGCCTCGGGGACAGCCCCGAACGGGGAGCTGTTTTTT.

This clonotype showed up just a few times. V gene TRBV9 combines with J gene TRBJ2-5; no clear D. Trimming cost V 0 bases and J 2 bases, with 11 bases left between them. Germline CDR1 SGDLS, CDR2 YYNGEE. The CDR3 extends over 15 amino acids. DNA for the CDR3: TGTGCCAGCAGCGTAGACCAGACGCGGCAAGAGACCCAGTACTTC. Its translation is CASSVDQTRQETQYF.

The CDR3 DNA reads as TGTGCCAGCCCCCCGGCAGGGCATTATTACGAGCAGTACTTC. Translation: CASPPAGHYYEQYF. The rearrangement joins TRBV2 to TRBJ2-5; maybe TRBD1 (5 bases). The end of the DNA aligns better with TRBJ2-7, so the J call may be wrong. Germline assignment: CDR1 SNHLY and CDR2 FYNNEI. This CDR3 region has 14 residues.

The chain couples TRBV6-1 to TRBJ1-1; no clear D. V dropped 4 bases and J dropped 4 bases, with 13 bases sitting between them. CDR1 and CDR2 (germline): MNHNS, SASEGT. There are 14 residues in the CDR3. CDR3 coding DNA: TGTGCCAGCAGTGTCCCGGGCCGTGCCACTGAAGCTTTCTTT. This translates into CASSVPGRATEAFF.

This clonotype showed up just a few times. This sequence joins TRBV30 and TRBJ2-5, with D possibly being TRBD2 (5 bases). This CDR3 is built from 13 residues. Germline V lookup: CDR1 GTSNPN, CDR2 SVGIG (reference sequence). V dropped 1 base and J dropped 2 bases, with 8 bases sitting between them. The CDR3 here is CAWSGRRQETQYF. The CDR3 coding sequence is TGTGCCTGGAGTGGTAGGAGGCAAGAGACCCAGTACTTC.

The chain couples TRBV15 to TRBJ2-7; the D is unclear. V shed 4 bases and J shed 4 bases, with 8 bases lying between them. The CDR3 sequence is 12 residues long. The V gene's germline CDR1 is LNHNV and CDR2 YYDKDF (reference sequence). CDR3 residues: CATSTARYEQYF. CDR3 DNA: TGTGCCACCAGCACCGCGAGATACGAGCAGTACTTC.

A few counts support this clonotype. The V gene is TRBV7-9, the J gene TRBJ1-1, with D perhaps TRBD1 (5 bases). The V end lost 3 bases, the J end lost 6 bases, and 11 bases lay between the germline ends. CDR1 is SEHNR and CDR2 is FQNEAQ in the germline V gene (reference sequence). The CDR3 length is 13 residues. DNA of the CDR3: TGTGCCAGCAGCTTCACAGGAGAAGCTGAAGCTTTCTTT. This translates into CASSFTGEAEAFF.

The gene calls are TRBV19 and TRBJ2-4, with 7 bases fitting TRBD2. The CDR3 spans 16 residues. Germline V CDR1 and CDR2: LNHDA, SQIVND (reference sequence). V was pared by 5 bases and J by 0 bases, with 7 bases of the junction left unmatched. The chain's CDR3 is CASSPSSGLAKNIQYF. CDR3 in DNA: TGTGCCAGTAGTCCATCTAGCGGCTTAGCCAAAAACATTCAGTACTTC.

Here the CDR3 reads CASSRGSRQGRDYGYTF. CDR3 DNA sequence: TGCGCCAGCAGCCGCGGATCAAGACAGGGAAGGGACTATGGCTACACCTTC. The chain combines TRBV4-3 with TRBJ1-2; TRBD1 matches 7 bases. Germline assignment: CDR1 LGHNA and CDR2 YSLEER. With V trimmed by 4 bases and J by 3 bases, 14 bases remained unmatched. There are 17 residues in the CDR3.

This clonotype was found a few times. V and J are TRBV6-2 or TRBV6-3 and TRBJ1-1; D gene uncertain. This CDR3 has 11 amino acids. Germline CDR1 is MNHEY and CDR2 is SVGEGT. V lost 4 bases and J lost 6, with 6 bases in between. The CDR3 DNA sequence: TGTGCCAGCAGTTCCCCTCCTGAAGCTTTCTTT. Its protein product is CASSSPPEAFF.